A selection of T cell receptor beta chains follows, all from one sample in a study of shared clonotypes between healthy human individuals. The table came from immunoSEQ multiplex PCR; TCRdb's copy has only in-frame clones and leaves some out. The sample carries about 1.5 million clones, around 98% recorded once. Sequencing used naive CD4+ T cells sorted from blood. The origin of the receptors is a man aged 30 to 39 in good health. Each CDR3 is given with its conserved first and last residue. The order of the fields is V gene, D gene, clone size, J gene, CDR3 protein, CDR3 DNA. A D gene is named only where the DNA matches it firmly. Part of the rows lack a size; the others show once, few, many or a class for expanded clones.

>TRBV11-2|TRBD2|once|TRBJ2-7
CASSLLASGSYEQYF
TGTGCCAGCAGCTTATTGGCTAGCGGGAGTTACGAGCAGTACTTC
>TRBV9|TRBD2|NA|TRBJ2-4
CASSQPGLAENIQYF
TGTGCCAGCAGTCAACCAGGACTAGCGGAAAACATTCAGTACTTC
>TRBV2|TRBD1|NA|TRBJ1-5
CASSAMGRGLGNQPQHF
TGTGCCAGCAGTGCAATGGGCAGGGGGTTAGGCAATCAGCCCCAGCATTTT
>TRBV4-2|TRBD2|NA|TRBJ2-2
CASSQATSGRANTGELFF
TGTGCCAGCAGCCAGGCAACGAGCGGGAGGGCGAACACCGGGGAGCTGTTTTTT
>TRBV9|TRBD2|NA|TRBJ2-1
CASSVRLAGGQNEQFF
TGTGCCAGCAGCGTAAGACTAGCGGGAGGACAAAATGAGCAGTTCTTC
>TRBV14|NA|NA|TRBJ2-1
CASSQVTGPWPNEQFF
TGTGCCAGCAGCCAAGTAACGGGCCCCTGGCCAAATGAGCAGTTCTTC
>TRBV7-3|NA|NA|TRBJ2-2
CASRAALNTGELFF
TGTGCCAGCCGGGCAGCCTTGAACACCGGGGAGCTGTTTTTT
>TRBV10-3|NA|NA|TRBJ1-3
CAISEMGIGSGNTIYF
TGTGCCATCAGTGAGATGGGTATCGGGTCTGGAAACACCATATATTTT
>TRBV7-9|TRBD2|NA|TRBJ2-1
CASSFGTSGNGQFF
TGTGCCAGCAGCTTCGGGACTAGCGGAAATGGACAGTTCTTC
>TRBV5-6|NA|NA|TRBJ1-5
CASSFRFNQPQHF
TGTGCCAGCAGCTTCCGTTTCAATCAGCCCCAGCATTTT
>TRBV7-2|NA|NA|TRBJ2-3
CASSTQLDTQYF
TGTGCCAGCAGCACGCAGTTGGATACGCAGTATTTT
>TRBV5-6|NA|NA|TRBJ2-1
CASSFSGSSYNEQFF
TGTGCCAGCAGCTTTTCCGGAAGCTCCTACAATGAGCAGTTCTTC
>TRBV28|NA|NA|TRBJ2-3
CASSSKGESGTQYF
TGTGCCAGCAGTTCTAAGGGGGAGTCGGGTACGCAGTATTTT
>TRBV5-5|TRBD2|NA|TRBJ2-7
CASSSMTSVYEQYF
TGTGCCAGCAGCTCAATGACTAGCGTCTACGAGCAGTACTTC